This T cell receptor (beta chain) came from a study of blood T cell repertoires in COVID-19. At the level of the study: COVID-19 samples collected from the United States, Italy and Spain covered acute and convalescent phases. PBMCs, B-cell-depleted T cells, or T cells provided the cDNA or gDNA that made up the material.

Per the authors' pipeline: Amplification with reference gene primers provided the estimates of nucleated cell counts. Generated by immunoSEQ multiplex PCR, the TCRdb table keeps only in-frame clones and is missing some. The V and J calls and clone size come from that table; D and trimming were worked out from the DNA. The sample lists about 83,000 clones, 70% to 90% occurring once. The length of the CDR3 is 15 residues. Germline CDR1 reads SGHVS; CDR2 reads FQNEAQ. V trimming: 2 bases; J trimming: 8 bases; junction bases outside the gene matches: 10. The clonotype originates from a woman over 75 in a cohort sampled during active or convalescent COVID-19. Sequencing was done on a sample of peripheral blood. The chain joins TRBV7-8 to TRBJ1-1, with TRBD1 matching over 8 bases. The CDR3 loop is CASSLSTGEWGEAFF. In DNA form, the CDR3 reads TGTGCCAGCAGCTTATCGACAGGGGAATGGGGGGAAGCTTTCTTT.